This passage covers 14 T cell receptor beta chains from one sample sequenced in a study of T cell repertoires in cytomegalovirus infection. TCRdb re-derived calls from the reads in MiXCR, one entry per CDR3 protein. The sample records about 310,000 distinct CDR3 sequences, around 10% being singletons. The sample comprised PBMCs. These receptors originate from a human donor in good health (CMV status not recorded). Some clones in this sample may be carry-over from other donors' samples.

This clonotype was counted at least ten times. V gene TRBV28 combines with J gene TRBJ2-7, with no clear D. V lost 2 bases, J lost 0 bases, and 11 bases lay in between. Germline-derived CDR1 and CDR2 are MDHEN and SYDVKM. CDR3 size: 15 residues. CDR3 nucleotide sequence: TGTGCCAGCAGTTTAGTTCCTGTGAGCTCCTACGAGCAGTACGTC. Its protein product is CASSLVPVSSYEQYV.

This clonotype occurred many times. V gene TRBV6-6 combines with J gene TRBJ2-7; TRBD1 might be the D (6 bases). The CDR3 spans 15 residues. Trimming took 0 bases from V and 2 from J, leaving 11 bases between them. Per the germline V gene, CDR1 is MNHNY and CDR2 is SVGAGI (reference sequence). CDR3 protein: CASSYSIWGPYEQYF. The CDR3 DNA reads TGTGCCAGCAGTTACTCGATTTGGGGGCCCTACGAGCAGTACTTC.

This clonotype showed up many times. The gene calls are TRBV7-8 and TRBJ2-1, with TRBD2 identical over 12 bases. The length of the CDR3 is 16 residues. V was clipped by 5 bases and J by 4 bases; unmatched bases: 6. The germline CDR1 and CDR2 sequences are SGHVS and FQNEAQ. The CDR3 region has the DNA TGTGCCAGCAGCCCGCGGACTAGCGGGGTATACAATGAGCAGTTCTTC. Protein sequence: CASSPRTSGVYNEQFF. Based on the CDR3 plus reference TRBV7-8 and TRBJ2-1, the full variable domain is GAGVSQSPRYKVAKRGQDVALRCDPISGHVSLFWYQQALGQGPEFLTYFQNEAQLDKSGLPSDRFFAERPEGSVSTLKIQRTQQEDSAVYLCASSPRTSGVYNEQFFGPGTRLTVL.

This clonotype was seen at least ten times. V and J are TRBV20-1 and TRBJ1-1; D may be TRBD1 (6 bases). From germline, CDR1 is DFQATT and CDR2 SNEGSKA (reference sequence). Trimming took 1 base from V and 2 from J, leaving 14 bases between them. This CDR3 contains 15 residues. The CDR3 reads CSARGRRGVNTEAFF. The CDR3 nucleotides read TGCAGTGCTAGAGGTCGGAGGGGGGTAAACACTGAAGCTTTCTTT.

The table lists this clonotype with many counts. This chain joins TRBV7-2 and TRBJ2-3; 8 bases are a match to TRBD2. J gave up 0 bases and V 1 base, and 6 bases lay outside the gene matches. Germline-derived CDR1 and CDR2 are SGHTA and FQGNSA. There are 17 residues in the CDR3. In DNA, the CDR3 is TGTGCCAGCAGCTTAGGGGCGGGGGGAACTAGCACAGATACGCAGTATTTT. Protein: CASSLGAGGTSTDTQYF.

This clonotype was counted ten times or more. The V and J genes are TRBV14 and TRBJ2-1, with D perhaps TRBD2 (5 bases). The germline V and J ends were trimmed by 1 base and 2 bases, with 9 bases remaining between them. The germline gives CDR1 SGHDN, CDR2 FVKESK. The CDR3 has 15 amino acids. DNA of the CDR3: TGTGCCAGCAGCCAAGCTTGGGGAGCCTACAATGAGCAGTTCTTC. The encoded protein is CASSQAWGAYNEQFF. The variable domain in full, with the rest retrieved from reference TRBV14 and TRBJ2-1, is EAGVTQFPSHSVIEKGQTVTLRCDPISGHDNLYWYRRVMGKEIKFLLHFVKESKQDESGMPNNRFLAERTGGTYSTLKVQPAELEDSGVYFCASSQAWGAYNEQFFGPGTRLTVL.

This clonotype was found a few times. This chain uses TRBV6-4 with TRBJ2-1, with D unclear. The CDR3 is made up of 13 amino acids. Germline CDR1 MRHNA, CDR2 SNTAGT. Trimming took 2 bases from V and 7 from J, leaving 9 bases between them. CDR3 sequence: CASSDPILNEQFF. The CDR3 region has the DNA TGTGCCAGCAGTGACCCCATTCTAAATGAGCAGTTCTTC.

The sample holds a few counts of this clonotype. V is TRBV20-1 and J is TRBJ1-1; tentatively, D is TRBD1 (5 bases). Germline CDR1 is DFQATT and CDR2 is SNEGSKA (reference sequence). CDR3 size: 15 residues. The V gene lost 3 bases and the J gene lost 1 base, with 15 bases spanning the gap. This CDR3 reads CSASAIQGTNTEAFF. CDR3 bases: TGCAGTGCTAGTGCGATCCAGGGCACGAACACTGAAGCTTTCTTT.

V and J are TRBV20-1 and TRBJ2-5; 10 positions match TRBD2. The CDR3 loop spans 15 amino acids. Germline trimming cut 6 bases from V and 5 bases from J; bases unmatched to any gene: 12. Germline-derived CDR1 and CDR2 are DFQATT and SNEGSKA (reference sequence). The CDR3 region has the DNA TGCAGTGCCACTCTAGCGGGGGCTCTTCGGGAGACCCAGTACTTC. It yields the protein CSATLAGALRETQYF.

This clonotype came up a few times. The V call is TRBV6-2 or TRBV6-3, the J call TRBJ2-2; weak D call: TRBD2 (5 bases). The V gene's germline CDR1 is MNHEY and CDR2 SVGEGT. This CDR3 is 10 amino acids long. V lost 6 bases and J 12 bases, leaving 8 bases between the germline ends. The CDR3 sequence: CASRTIKLFF. The CDR3 DNA reads TGTGCCAGCAGGACTATAAAGCTGTTTTTT.

The sample holds many counts of this clonotype. V gene TRBV7-2 combines with J gene TRBJ1-6; 7 bases fit TRBD1. CDR3 length: 16 amino acids. Germline CDR1 is SGHTA and CDR2 is FQGNSA. Trimming removed 4 bases from V and 1 base from J; junction bases left unmatched: 4. The DNA for the CDR3 is TGTGCCAGCAGCTCTCAGGGACAGTCCTATAATTCACCCCTCCACTTT. This translates into CASSSQGQSYNSPLHF.

In its sample, this clonotype was seen many times. V and J are TRBV18 and TRBJ2-3; a possible D gene is TRBD2 (6 bases). V gave up 3 bases and J gave up 0 bases, with 16 bases separating them. The CDR3 loop spans 17 amino acids. Germline CDR1 reads KGHSH; CDR2 reads LQKENI. The CDR3 sequence is CASSPTRGTISTDTQYF. The CDR3 DNA reads TGTGCCAGCTCACCGACTAGAGGGACGATTAGCACAGATACGCAGTATTTT.

This clonotype was recorded many times. The J gene is TRBJ2-1, the V gene TRBV7-2; unclear D gene. Trimming shortened V by 1 base and J by 7 bases, and 17 bases separated the two germline ends. Germline V gene lookup returns CDR1 SGHTA and CDR2 FQGNSA. This CDR3 region has 16 residues. This CDR3 reads CASSLDGWKEQNEQFF. The CDR3 DNA sequence: TGTGCCAGCAGCTTAGATGGGTGGAAGGAACAGAATGAGCAGTTCTTC.

This clonotype was seen at least ten times. The chain links TRBV7-9 to TRBJ2-3; TRBD1 agrees at 8 bases. V lost 5 bases, J lost 2 bases, and 9 bases stayed unmatched. This CDR3 is 16 amino acids long. Germline V gene data show CDR1 as SEHNR and CDR2 as FQNEAQ (reference sequence). Here the CDR3 reads CASSLQGAMITDTQYF. The DNA of the CDR3 is TGTGCCAGCAGCCTCCAGGGGGCGATGATCACAGATACGCAGTATTTT. Based on the CDR3 plus reference TRBV7-9 and TRBJ2-3, the full variable domain is DTGVSQNPRHKITKRGQNVTFRCDPISEHNRLYWYRQTLGQGPEFLTYFQNEAQLEKSRLLSDRFSAERPKGSFSTLEIQRTEQGDSAMYLCASSLQGAMITDTQYFGPGTRLTVL.